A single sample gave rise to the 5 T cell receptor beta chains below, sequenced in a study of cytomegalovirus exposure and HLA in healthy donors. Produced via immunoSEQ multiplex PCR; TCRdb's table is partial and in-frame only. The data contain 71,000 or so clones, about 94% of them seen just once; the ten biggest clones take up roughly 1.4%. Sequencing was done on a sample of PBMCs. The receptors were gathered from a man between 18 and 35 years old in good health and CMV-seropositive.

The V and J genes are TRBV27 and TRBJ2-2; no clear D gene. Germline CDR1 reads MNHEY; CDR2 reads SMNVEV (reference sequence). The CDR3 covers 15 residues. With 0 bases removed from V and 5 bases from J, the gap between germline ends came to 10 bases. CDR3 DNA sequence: TGTGCCAGCAGTTTATCCATAGCCTTAACCGGGGAGCTGTTTTTT. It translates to CASSLSIALTGELFF.

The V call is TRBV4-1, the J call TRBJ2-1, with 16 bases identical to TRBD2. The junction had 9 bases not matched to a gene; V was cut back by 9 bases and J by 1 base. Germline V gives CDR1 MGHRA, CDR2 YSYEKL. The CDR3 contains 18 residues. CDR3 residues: CASSKGLAGGRSYNEQFF. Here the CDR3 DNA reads TGCGCCAGTTCAAAGGGACTAGCGGGGGGGCGGTCCTACAATGAGCAGTTCTTC.

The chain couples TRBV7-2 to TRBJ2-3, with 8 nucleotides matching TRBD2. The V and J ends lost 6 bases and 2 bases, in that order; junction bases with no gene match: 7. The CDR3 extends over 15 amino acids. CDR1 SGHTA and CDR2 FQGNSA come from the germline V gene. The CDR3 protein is CASRPPGGYTDTQYF. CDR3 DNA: TGTGCCAGCAGACCCCCGGGAGGGTACACAGATACGCAGTATTTT.

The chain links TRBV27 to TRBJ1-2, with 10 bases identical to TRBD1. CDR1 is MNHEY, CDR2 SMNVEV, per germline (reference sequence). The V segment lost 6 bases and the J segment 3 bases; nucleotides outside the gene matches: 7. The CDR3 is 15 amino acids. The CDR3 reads CASSPDRGLYYGYTF. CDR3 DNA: TGTGCCAGCAGCCCAGACAGGGGGCTCTACTATGGCTACACCTTC.

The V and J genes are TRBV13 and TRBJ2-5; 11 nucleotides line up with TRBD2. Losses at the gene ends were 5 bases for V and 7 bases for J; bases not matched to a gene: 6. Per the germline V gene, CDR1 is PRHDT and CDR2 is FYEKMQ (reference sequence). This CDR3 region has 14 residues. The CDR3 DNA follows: TGTGCCAGCAGCGCCCAAGGACTAGCGGGGACCCAGTACTTC. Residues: CASSAQGLAGTQYF.